This T cell receptor (beta chain) was sequenced for a study of cytomegalovirus exposure and HLA in healthy donors. General observations from the study: In an earlier analysis, about 87% or about 30%: the productive usage of most TCR beta V segments. Presence/absence results assume similar sequencing depth per donor, which may not hold.

This clone was seen a handful of times. Its matching antigen is unknown. PCR was performed using 60 Vbeta and 13 Jbeta primers. Sequencing was performed with immunoSEQ multiplex PCR; in TCRdb, only in-frame clones are kept and a portion is missing. The profile covers around 200,000 clones, with roughly 90% appearing a single time and less than 0.35% taken by the ten largest. This receptor was identified in a woman in her 30s in good health and CMV-seronegative. Input material: PBMCs.

The DNA for the CDR3 is TGTGCCAGCAGTCAACACAGGGAGGGTAATCAGCCCCAGCATTTT. Translating it yields CASSQHREGNQPQHF. The genes are TRBV28 and TRBJ1-5, with TRBD1 as a possible D gene (6 bases). The CDR3 has 15 residues. The V end lost 5 bases, the J end lost 4 bases, and 15 bases lay between the germline ends. Germline CDR1 is MDHEN and CDR2 is SYDVKM.